These 17 T cell receptor beta chains came from one sample sequenced in a study of neurological immune-mediated disorders. A single record per CDR3 protein comes from TCRdb applying MiXCR to the 5' RACE reads. The sample shows 70,000 or so distinct CDR3 sequences, about 3% of them seen only once. The sample consisted of PBMCs. Receptors originate from a woman in her 50s with multiple sclerosis.

Many counts were recorded for this clonotype. The chain employs TRBV4-1 and TRBJ1-2; D is undetermined. V was shortened by 0 bases and J by 1 base, with 12 bases between the two germline ends. The CDR3 is 16 residues long. CDR1 and CDR2 (germline): MGHRA, YSYEKL. The CDR3 DNA is TGCGCCAGCAGCCAAGATGGAGCGGGAAGTAACTATGGCTACACCTTC. Translating gives CASSQDGAGSNYGYTF.

This clonotype was seen repeatedly, ten times or more. The chain couples TRBV3-1 to TRBJ2-6; 9 bases align to TRBD1. The CDR3 is 16 amino acids. CDR1 and CDR2 from the germline V gene are LGHDT and YNNKEL (reference sequence). J lost 4 bases, V lost 3 bases, and 4 bases had no gene match. The DNA for the CDR3 is TGTGCCAGCAGCCAGCGGACAGGGGCCGGGGCCAACGTCCTGACTTTC. Amino acid sequence: CASSQRTGAGANVLTF.

This clonotype was picked up many times. This sequence joins TRBV10-3 and TRBJ1-3; D might be TRBD1 (6 bases). The CDR3 is 17 amino acids. Trimming took off 1 base at V and 0 bases at J, with 13 bases between the two ends. Germline CDR1 reads ENHRY; CDR2 reads SYGVKD. CDR3 in DNA: TGTGCCATCAGTGAGTTCCACAGGGAGAGCTCTGGAAACACCATATATTTT. Its translation: CAISEFHRESSGNTIYF.

This clonotype showed up many times. V gene TRBV12-5 combines with J gene TRBJ2-1; tentative D call: TRBD2 (6 bases). Between the trimmed V and J ends, which lost 6 bases and 4 bases, there was a span of 10 bases. The CDR3 runs 13 residues. Germline V gives CDR1 LGHNT, CDR2 FRNRAP. The CDR3 loop reads CASGMGTYNEQFF. In DNA form, the CDR3 reads TGTGCTAGTGGAATGGGGACTTACAATGAGCAGTTCTTC.

This clonotype is medium-sized. The genes are TRBV5-1 and TRBJ2-7; D unresolved. The CDR3 is made up of 11 amino acids. The V gene lost 2 bases and the J gene lost 0 bases, with 0 bases spanning the gap. Germline V gene lookup returns CDR1 SGHRS and CDR2 YFSETQ. The CDR3: CASSFSYEQYV. DNA for the CDR3: TGCGCCAGCAGCTTCTCCTACGAGCAGTACGTC.

This clonotype was recorded many times. The V and J genes are TRBV20-1 and TRBJ2-4; perhaps TRBD1 as D (5 bases). V was clipped by 1 base and J by 0 bases, with 13 bases between them. The CDR3 extends over 16 amino acids. CDR1 is DFQATT, CDR2 SNEGSKA, per germline (reference sequence). In nucleotides, the CDR3 is TGCAGTGCTAGAGGGGGCAGAGACATAGCCAAAAACATTCAGTACTTC. It codes for CSARGGRDIAKNIQYF.

This clonotype was detected ten times or more. The gene calls are TRBV7-2 and TRBJ1-2, with 12 bases that match TRBD1. Germline V gene lookup returns CDR1 SGHTA and CDR2 FQGNSA. V shed 3 bases, J shed 8 bases, and the junction held 7 bases outside the gene matches. This CDR3 contains 15 residues. In DNA form, the CDR3 reads TGTGCCAGCAGCTTTTCCGGGACAGGGGGCCTCGGCTACACCTTC. This codes for CASSFSGTGGLGYTF.

This clonotype was recorded at least ten times. CDR3 sequence: CASSPKSGRANSYEQYF. CDR3 sequence (DNA): TGTGCCAGCAGCCCTAAGAGCGGGAGGGCCAATTCCTACGAGCAGTACTTC. V usage is TRBV7-2 and J usage is TRBJ2-7; 10 bases map to TRBD2. The CDR3 has 17 amino acids. The V segment lost 5 bases and the J segment 1 base; nucleotides outside the gene matches: 11. Germline loops: CDR1 SGHTA, CDR2 FQGNSA.

In its sample, this clonotype was seen many times. The chain is built from TRBV5-1 and TRBJ2-1, with D maybe TRBD2 (5 bases). This CDR3 spans 17 amino acids. V lost 0 bases and J 0 bases, leaving 13 bases between the germline ends. Per germline, CDR1 SGHRS and CDR2 YFSETQ. CDR3 nucleotide sequence: TGCGCCAGCAGCTTGGAGAATAGCGCGATCTCCTACAATGAGCAGTTCTTC. This codes for CASSLENSAISYNEQFF.

This clonotype was observed many times. The chain carries TRBV4-3 and TRBJ2-2; perhaps TRBD1 as D (7 bases). V lost 4 bases to trimming and J lost 8 bases, with 11 bases between them. Germline V gene data show CDR1 as LGHNA and CDR2 as YSLEER. The CDR3 loop spans 13 amino acids. CDR3 bases: TGCGCCAGCAGCCCGACAGGGACTGGGGAGCTGTTTTTT. This codes for CASSPTGTGELFF.

This clonotype was counted at least ten times. This chain joins TRBV3-1 and TRBJ1-2; 7 bases map to TRBD1. The CDR3 has 14 amino acids. CDR1 and CDR2 from the germline V gene are LGHDT and YNNKEL (reference sequence). J gave up 2 bases and V 3 bases, and 3 bases lay outside the gene matches. CDR3 sequence reads: CASSHWDRNYGYTF. The CDR3 DNA sequence: TGTGCCAGCAGCCACTGGGACAGAAACTATGGCTACACCTTC.

There are many counts of this clonotype. CDR3 sequence reads: CSARVHGVPDTQYF. The CDR3 DNA is TGCAGTGCCCGAGTTCATGGAGTCCCAGATACGCAGTATTTT. V gene TRBV20-1 combines with J gene TRBJ2-3; no clear D. CDR1 is DFQATT, CDR2 SNEGSKA, per germline (reference sequence). The CDR3 has 14 residues. V was shortened by 6 bases and J by 4 bases, with 17 bases between the two germline ends.

There are many counts of this clonotype. The chain carries TRBV29-1 and TRBJ2-3; no firm D call. The CDR3 runs to 12 residues. Between the trimmed V and J ends, which lost 3 bases and 2 bases, there was a span of 6 bases. Germline V CDR1 and CDR2: SQVTM, ANQGSEA. CDR3 amino acids: CSVDPNTDTQYF. The DNA of the CDR3 is TGCAGCGTTGATCCCAACACAGATACGCAGTATTTT.

This clonotype was counted many times. The V call is TRBV12-3 or TRBV12-4, the J call TRBJ1-3; no firm D call. V dropped 2 bases and J dropped 0 bases, with 11 bases sitting between them. The CDR3 has 16 residues. CDR3 amino acids: CASSLYYSISGNTIYF. The CDR3, as DNA: TGTGCCAGCAGTTTATACTACAGTATCTCTGGAAACACCATATATTTT.

The table lists this clonotype with many counts. This rearrangement joins TRBV7-2 to TRBJ2-6; 10 bases match TRBD2. Trimming cost V 1 base and J 1 base; bases outside gene matches: 7. The germline V gene has CDR1 SGHTA and CDR2 FQGNSA. This CDR3 is built from 19 residues. The CDR3 region is CASSLVAGGFRSGANVLTF. The CDR3 DNA is TGTGCCAGCAGCTTAGTAGCGGGGGGATTCAGGTCTGGGGCCAACGTCCTGACTTTC.

This clonotype turned up a few times. A read error may explain this, as a much larger clone is one base away. The chain recombines TRBV7-6 with TRBJ2-1; D gene uncertain. V was trimmed by 4 bases and J by 4 bases, leaving 5 bases between them. The CDR3 runs to 12 residues. Germline assignment: CDR1 SGHVS and CDR2 FNYEAQ. The CDR3 is CASSSRYNEQFF. DNA of the CDR3: TGTGCCAGCAGCTCTCGATACAATGAGCAGTTCTTC.

This clonotype was observed many times. The gene calls are TRBV28 and TRBJ2-7; 8 bases match TRBD2. The CDR3 contains 13 residues. Unmatched junction bases numbered 3, after V lost 3 bases and J lost 5 bases. Germline CDR1 is MDHEN and CDR2 is SYDVKM. CDR3 residues: CASSFPGRDEQYF. CDR3 DNA sequence: TGTGCCAGCAGTTTCCCCGGGAGGGACGAGCAGTACTTC.